This record concerns one TCR beta chain sequence. The antigen is unknown. Genomic DNA was employed as the template in profiling TCR beta VDJ and CDR3. A single record per CDR3 protein comes from TCRdb applying MiXCR to the reads. The repertoire has under 200,000 distinct CDR3 sequences, about three fifths of them found once; the top ten carry under 60%. Germline values: CDR1 DFQATT, CDR2 SNEGSKA (reference sequence). Between the trimmed V and J ends, which lost 4 bases and 7 bases, there was a span of 10 bases. The CDR3 is made up of 12 amino acids. This entry is derived from a study of CD8+CD57+ T cells in acquired aplastic anemia. Study as a whole: Average DNA yield from sorted CD4+ and CD8+ cells was about 3 ug. Findings of the study overall: Shared by patients and controls, approximately 29 CD8+ CDR3s were abundant in patients.

Sequencing was carried out using sorted CD4+, CD8+, or CD8+CD57+ T cells (not recorded which) from PBMCs. The receptor's source is a human donor with severe aplastic anemia or a healthy control (not recorded which). The chain joins TRBV20-1 to TRBJ1-4; D is unclear. The chain's CDR3 is CSATGRLEKLFF. CDR3 DNA sequence: TGCAGTGCTACCGGGCGACTTGAAAAACTGTTTTTT.